This TCR beta chain comes out of a study of blood T cell repertoires in COVID-19. Across the study: PBMCs, B-cell-depleted T cells, or T cells were the source of the cDNA or gDNA that made up the material.

Here immunoSEQ multiplex PCR was the method, and the copy in TCRdb shows in-frame clones only, minus some. The sample has roughly 290,000 clones, 90% seen once. Seattle cases were enrolled at active infection and followed longitudinally. V gave up 9 bases and J gave up 3 bases; unmatched junction bases: 11. Germline V gene data show CDR1 as SEHNR and CDR2 as FQNEAQ (reference sequence). CDR3 size: 15 residues. The chain joins TRBV7-9 to TRBJ2-7; 10 bases line up with TRBD2. The clonotype originates from a woman aged 30 to 39 with COVID-19, enrolled during active disease. The specimen was peripheral blood. CDR3 sequence reads: CASDTSSGSFYEQYF. The CDR3 coding sequence is TGTGCCAGTGACACATCTAGCGGGAGTTTCTACGAGCAGTACTTC.